Each of the 7 T cell receptor beta chains below was sequenced from the same sample in a study of blood T cell repertoires in COVID-19. Generated by immunoSEQ multiplex PCR, the TCRdb table keeps only in-frame clones and is missing some. This table holds 80,000 to 100,000 clones, around nine tenths found once. The sequencing sample was made of peripheral blood. The receptors here all came from a man aged 45-65 years with acute or convalescent COVID-19.

The chain has TRBV3-1 (or the pseudogene TRBV3-2) and TRBJ2-1; TRBD2 matches at 10 bases. The V gene end was trimmed by 4 bases and the J gene end by 5 bases; junction bases not matched to a gene: 5. The CDR3 length is 15 residues. Per germline, CDR1 LGHDT and CDR2 YNNKEL (reference sequence). The chain's CDR3 is CASSRTSGKNNEQFF. In DNA form, the CDR3 reads TGTGCCAGCAGCCGCACTAGCGGGAAGAACAATGAGCAGTTCTTC.

This chain links TRBV19 with TRBJ2-6; D is ambiguous. Germline loops: CDR1 LNHDA, CDR2 SQIVND (reference sequence). The CDR3 contains 15 residues. Trimming shortened V by 8 bases and J by 0 bases, and 11 bases separated the two germline ends. In DNA, the CDR3 is TGTGCCAGTGGTGAGAAGCGCTCTGGGGCCAACGTCCTGACTTTC. This sequence encodes CASGEKRSGANVLTF.

DNA of the CDR3: TGTGCCAGCAGCGCCGGACTGACGCAGAGGGAGACCCAGTACTTC. This sequence encodes CASSAGLTQRETQYF. The chain carries TRBV9 and TRBJ2-5; the D gene is possibly TRBD2 (5 bases). V was pared by 3 bases and J by 5 bases, with 17 bases between. In germline, CDR1 is SGDLS, CDR2 YYNGEE. The CDR3 is 15 amino acids.

The genes are TRBV7-6 and TRBJ2-3; TRBD2 agrees at 8 bases. CDR3 length: 16 residues. Germline loops: CDR1 SGHVS, CDR2 FNYEAQ. J gave up 0 bases and V 4 bases, and 6 bases lay outside the gene matches. The CDR3 region is CASSSLPSGSTDTQYF. In nucleotides, the CDR3 is TGTGCCAGCAGCTCATTGCCTAGCGGGAGCACAGATACGCAGTATTTT.

The chain employs TRBV11-2 and TRBJ2-7; D might be TRBD1 (5 bases). This CDR3 has 16 residues. Germline CDR1 reads SGHAT; CDR2 reads FQNNGV. Trimming stripped 1 base from V and 0 bases from J, with 13 bases between. Here the CDR3 DNA reads TGTGCCAGCAGCTTAGGAAGGACACTTAGCTCCTACGAGCAGTACTTC. It translates to CASSLGRTLSSYEQYF.

The V and J genes are TRBV9 and TRBJ2-1, with 7 bases aligning to TRBD2. The CDR3 is 14 residues long. Germline V gene sequence: CDR1 SGDLS, CDR2 YYNGEE. The V and J ends lost 3 bases and 6 bases, in that order; junction bases with no gene match: 6. This chain's CDR3 is CASSALLASNEQFF. In DNA form, the CDR3 reads TGTGCCAGCAGCGCGCTACTAGCGTCCAATGAGCAGTTCTTC.

The chain employs TRBV4-1 and TRBJ1-5, with D uncertain. The CDR3 length is 16 residues. Germline assignment: CDR1 MGHRA and CDR2 YSYEKL. V lost 3 bases to trimming and J lost 2 bases, with 14 bases between them. The CDR3 region has the DNA TGCGCCAGCAGCCAGCCCCGCGGGCCCGGCAATCAGCCCCAGCATTTT. Its protein is CASSQPRGPGNQPQHF.